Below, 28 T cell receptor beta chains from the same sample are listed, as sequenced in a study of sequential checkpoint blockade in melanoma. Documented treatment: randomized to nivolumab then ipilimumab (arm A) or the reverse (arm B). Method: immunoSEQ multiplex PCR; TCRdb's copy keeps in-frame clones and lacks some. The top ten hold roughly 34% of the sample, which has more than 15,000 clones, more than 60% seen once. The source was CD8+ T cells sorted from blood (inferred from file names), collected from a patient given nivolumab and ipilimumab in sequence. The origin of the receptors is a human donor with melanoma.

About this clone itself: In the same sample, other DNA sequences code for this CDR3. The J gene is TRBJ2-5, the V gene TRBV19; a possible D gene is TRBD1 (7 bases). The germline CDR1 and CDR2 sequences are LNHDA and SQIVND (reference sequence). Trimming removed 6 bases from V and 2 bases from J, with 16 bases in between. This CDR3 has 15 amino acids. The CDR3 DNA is TGTGCCAGTAGCCACAGGGGAGGACGACAAGAGACCCAGTACTTC. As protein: CASSHRGGRQETQYF.

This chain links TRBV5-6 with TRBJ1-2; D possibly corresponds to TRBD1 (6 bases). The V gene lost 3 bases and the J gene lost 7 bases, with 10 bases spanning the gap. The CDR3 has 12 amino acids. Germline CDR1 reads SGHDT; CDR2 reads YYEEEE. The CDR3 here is CASSSGQFGYTF. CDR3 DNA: TGTGCCAGCAGCTCTGGACAGTTTGGCTACACCTTC. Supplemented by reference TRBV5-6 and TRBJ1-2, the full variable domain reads DAGVTQSPTHLIKTRGQQVTLRCSPKSGHDTVSWYQQALGQGPQFIFQYYEEEERQRGNFPDRFSGHQFPNYSSELNVNALLLGDSALYLCASSSGQFGYTFGSGTRLTVV.

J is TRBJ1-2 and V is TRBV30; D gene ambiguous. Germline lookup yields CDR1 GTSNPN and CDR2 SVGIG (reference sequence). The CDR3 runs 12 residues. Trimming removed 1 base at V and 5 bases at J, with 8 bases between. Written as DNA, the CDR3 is TGTGCCTGGAGTGCGCCGGGGTATGGCTACACCTTC. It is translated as CAWSAPGYGYTF.

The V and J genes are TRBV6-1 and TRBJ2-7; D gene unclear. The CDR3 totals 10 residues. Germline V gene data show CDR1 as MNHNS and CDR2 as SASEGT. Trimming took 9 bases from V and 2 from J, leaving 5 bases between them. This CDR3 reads CASQAYEQYF. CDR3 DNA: TGTGCCAGTCAGGCCTACGAGCAGTACTTC.

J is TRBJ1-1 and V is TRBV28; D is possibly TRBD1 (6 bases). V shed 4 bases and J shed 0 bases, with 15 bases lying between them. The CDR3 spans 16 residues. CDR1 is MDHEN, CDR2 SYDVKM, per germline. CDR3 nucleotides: TGTGCCAGCAGTTCCCCCCTACAGGGACTGAACACTGAAGCTTTCTTT. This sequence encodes CASSSPLQGLNTEAFF.

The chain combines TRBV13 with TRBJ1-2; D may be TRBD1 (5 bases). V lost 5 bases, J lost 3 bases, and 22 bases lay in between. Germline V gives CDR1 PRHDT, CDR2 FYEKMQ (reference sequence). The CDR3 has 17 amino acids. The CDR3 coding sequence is TGTGCCAGCAGCCTTCGACAGAGAGTGGTACCAGACTATGGCTACACCTTC. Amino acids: CASSLRQRVVPDYGYTF.

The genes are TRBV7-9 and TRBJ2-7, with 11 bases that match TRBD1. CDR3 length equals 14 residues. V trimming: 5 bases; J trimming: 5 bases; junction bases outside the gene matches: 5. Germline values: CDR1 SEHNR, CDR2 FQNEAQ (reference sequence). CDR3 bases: TGTGCCAGCAGCGTACCGGGACAGGGGGACGAGCAGTACTTC. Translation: CASSVPGQGDEQYF.

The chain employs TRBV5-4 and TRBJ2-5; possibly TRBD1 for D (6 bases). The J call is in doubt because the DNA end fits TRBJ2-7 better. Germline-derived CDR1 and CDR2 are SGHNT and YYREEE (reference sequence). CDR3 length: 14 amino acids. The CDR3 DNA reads TGTGCCAGCAGCTCACAGGACAGAGCCTACGAGCAGTACTTC. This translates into CASSSQDRAYEQYF.

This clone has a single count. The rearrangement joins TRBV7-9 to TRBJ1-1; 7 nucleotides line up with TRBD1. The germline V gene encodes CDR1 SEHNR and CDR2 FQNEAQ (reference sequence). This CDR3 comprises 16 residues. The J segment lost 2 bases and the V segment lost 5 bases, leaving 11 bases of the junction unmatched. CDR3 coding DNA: TGTGCCAGCAGCCCGTCGGAACAGGGGTTTAACACTGAAGCTTTCTTT. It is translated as CASSPSEQGFNTEAFF.

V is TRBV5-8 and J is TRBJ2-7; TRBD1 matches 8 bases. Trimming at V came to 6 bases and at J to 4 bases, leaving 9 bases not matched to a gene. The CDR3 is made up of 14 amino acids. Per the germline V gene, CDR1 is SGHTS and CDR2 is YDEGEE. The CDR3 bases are TGTGCCAGCACCCGACAGGGGTATCGTTACGAGCAGTACTTC. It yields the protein CASTRQGYRYEQYF.

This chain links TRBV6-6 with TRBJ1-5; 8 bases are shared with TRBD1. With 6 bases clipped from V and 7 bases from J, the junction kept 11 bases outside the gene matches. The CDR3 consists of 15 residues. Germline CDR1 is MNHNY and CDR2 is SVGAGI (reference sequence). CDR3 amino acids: CASSRDRGERQPQHF. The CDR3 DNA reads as TGTGCCAGCAGCCGAGACAGGGGAGAACGACAGCCCCAGCATTTT.

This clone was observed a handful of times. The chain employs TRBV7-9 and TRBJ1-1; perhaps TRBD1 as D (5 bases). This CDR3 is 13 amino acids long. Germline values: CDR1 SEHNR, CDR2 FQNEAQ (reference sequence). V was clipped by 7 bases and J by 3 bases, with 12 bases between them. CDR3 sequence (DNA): TGTGCCAGCACTAAGACAGAGGACACTGAAGCTTTCTTT. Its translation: CASTKTEDTEAFF.

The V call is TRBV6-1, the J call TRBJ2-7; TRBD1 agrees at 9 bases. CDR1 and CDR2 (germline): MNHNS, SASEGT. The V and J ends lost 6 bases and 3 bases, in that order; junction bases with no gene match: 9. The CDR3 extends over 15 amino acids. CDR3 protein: CASSSLPGQGYEQYF. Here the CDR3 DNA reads TGTGCCAGCAGCTCATTACCGGGACAGGGCTACGAGCAGTACTTC.

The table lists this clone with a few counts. CDR3 in amino acids: CASSLGISGVYEQYF. The CDR3 DNA reads TGTGCCAGCAGTTTAGGTATTAGCGGGGTCTACGAGCAGTACTTC. J is TRBJ2-7 and V is TRBV28; 8 bases map to TRBD2. CDR3 length: 15 residues. V was clipped by 2 bases and J by 3 bases; unmatched bases: 6. Germline loops: CDR1 MDHEN, CDR2 SYDVKM.

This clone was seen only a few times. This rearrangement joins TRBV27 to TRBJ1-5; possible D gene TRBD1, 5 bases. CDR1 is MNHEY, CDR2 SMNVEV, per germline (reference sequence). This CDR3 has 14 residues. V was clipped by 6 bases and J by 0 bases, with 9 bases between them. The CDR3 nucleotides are TGTGCCAGCAGGGTCCAGGGTAGCAATCAGCCCCAGCATTTT. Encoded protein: CASRVQGSNQPQHF.

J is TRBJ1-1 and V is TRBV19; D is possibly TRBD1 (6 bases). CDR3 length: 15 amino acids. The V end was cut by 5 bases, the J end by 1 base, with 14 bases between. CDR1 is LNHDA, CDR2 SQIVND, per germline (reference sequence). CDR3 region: CASSANRAGNTEAFF. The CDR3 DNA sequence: TGTGCCAGTAGTGCCAACAGGGCAGGGAACACTGAAGCTTTCTTT.

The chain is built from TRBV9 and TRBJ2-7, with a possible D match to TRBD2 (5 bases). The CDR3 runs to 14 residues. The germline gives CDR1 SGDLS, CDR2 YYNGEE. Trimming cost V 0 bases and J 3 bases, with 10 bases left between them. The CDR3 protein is CASSVEDGIYEQYF. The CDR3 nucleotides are TGTGCCAGCAGCGTAGAGGACGGGATCTACGAGCAGTACTTC. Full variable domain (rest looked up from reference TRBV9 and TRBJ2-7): DSGVTQTPKHLITATGQRVTLRCSPRSGDLSVYWYQQSLDQGLQFLIQYYNGEERAKGNILERFSAQQFPDLHSELNLSSLELGDSALYFCASSVEDGIYEQYFGPGTRLTVT.

The CDR3 coding sequence is TGTGCCAGCAGTGGGGGGTCCAGCGGGTACAATGAGCAGTTCTTC. Its protein product is CASSGGSSGYNEQFF. V usage is TRBV25-1 and J usage is TRBJ2-1; D possibly corresponds to TRBD2 (6 bases). CDR3 length: 15 amino acids. V shed 4 bases and J shed 4 bases, with 14 bases lying between them. Per germline, CDR1 MGHDK and CDR2 SYGVNS.

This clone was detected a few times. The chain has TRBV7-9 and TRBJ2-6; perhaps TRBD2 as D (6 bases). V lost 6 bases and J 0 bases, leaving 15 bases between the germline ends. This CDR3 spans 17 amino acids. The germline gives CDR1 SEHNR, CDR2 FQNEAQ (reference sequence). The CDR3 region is CASRIAEAHSGANVLTF. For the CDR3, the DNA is TGTGCCAGCAGAATAGCGGAAGCACACTCTGGGGCCAACGTCCTGACTTTC.

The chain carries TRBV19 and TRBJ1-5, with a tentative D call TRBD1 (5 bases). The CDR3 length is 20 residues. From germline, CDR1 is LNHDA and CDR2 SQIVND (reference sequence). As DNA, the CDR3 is TGTGGACCCGGGAGTAGTGTACAGAGGGGAAAGGGGAGTGCGAACCAGCCCCAGCATTTT. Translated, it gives CGPGSSVQRGKGSANQPQHF.

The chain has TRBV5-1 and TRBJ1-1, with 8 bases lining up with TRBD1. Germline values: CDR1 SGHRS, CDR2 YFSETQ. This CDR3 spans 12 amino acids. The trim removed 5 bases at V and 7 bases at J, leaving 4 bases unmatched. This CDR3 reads CASSTGGGEAFF. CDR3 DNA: TGCGCCAGCAGTACAGGGGGAGGTGAAGCTTTCTTT.

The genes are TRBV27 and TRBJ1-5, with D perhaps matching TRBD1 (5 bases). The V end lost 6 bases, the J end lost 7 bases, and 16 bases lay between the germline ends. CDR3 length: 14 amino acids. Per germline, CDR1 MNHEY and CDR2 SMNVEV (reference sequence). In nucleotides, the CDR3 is TGTGCCAGCAGCCAGGACAACATCGGGCAGCCCCAGCATTTT. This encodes CASSQDNIGQPQHF.

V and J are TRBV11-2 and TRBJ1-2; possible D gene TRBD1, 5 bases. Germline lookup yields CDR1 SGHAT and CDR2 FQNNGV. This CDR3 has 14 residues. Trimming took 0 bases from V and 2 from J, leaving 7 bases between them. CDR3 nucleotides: TGTGCCAGCAGCTTAGACGCAGGGAACTATGGCTACACCTTC. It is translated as CASSLDAGNYGYTF.

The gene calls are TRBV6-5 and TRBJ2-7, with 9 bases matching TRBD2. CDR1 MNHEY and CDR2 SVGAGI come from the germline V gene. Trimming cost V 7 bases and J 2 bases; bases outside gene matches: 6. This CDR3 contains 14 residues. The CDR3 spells CASNLAGVPYEQYF. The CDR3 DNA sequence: TGTGCCAGCAATTTAGCGGGAGTCCCCTACGAGCAGTACTTC.

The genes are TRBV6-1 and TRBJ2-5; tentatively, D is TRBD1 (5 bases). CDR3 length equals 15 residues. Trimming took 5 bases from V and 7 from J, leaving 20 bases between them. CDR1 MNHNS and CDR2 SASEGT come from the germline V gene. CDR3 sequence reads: CASSSDTLLLGTQYF. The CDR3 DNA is TGTGCCAGCAGTTCGGACACCTTATTACTGGGGACCCAGTACTTC.

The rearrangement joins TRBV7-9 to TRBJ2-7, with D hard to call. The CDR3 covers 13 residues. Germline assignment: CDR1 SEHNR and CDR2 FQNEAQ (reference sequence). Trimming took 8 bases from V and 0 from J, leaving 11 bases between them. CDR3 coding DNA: TGTGCCAGCGTTCCCCATAGCTCCTACGAGCAGTACTTC. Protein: CASVPHSSYEQYF.

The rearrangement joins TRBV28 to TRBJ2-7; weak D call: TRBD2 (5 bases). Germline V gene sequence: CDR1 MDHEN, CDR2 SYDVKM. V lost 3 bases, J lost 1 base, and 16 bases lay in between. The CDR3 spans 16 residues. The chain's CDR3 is CASSFFVSSGSYEQYF. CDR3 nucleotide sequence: TGTGCCAGCAGTTTCTTTGTTAGCTCGGGGTCCTACGAGCAGTACTTC.

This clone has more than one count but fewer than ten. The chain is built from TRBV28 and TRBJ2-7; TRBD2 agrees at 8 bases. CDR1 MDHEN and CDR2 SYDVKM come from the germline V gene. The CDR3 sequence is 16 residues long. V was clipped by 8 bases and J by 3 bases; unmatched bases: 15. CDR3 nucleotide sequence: TGTGCCAGCGCTTCGGGGGGGTCTAGCGGAAACTACGAGCAGTACTTC. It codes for CASASGGSSGNYEQYF.